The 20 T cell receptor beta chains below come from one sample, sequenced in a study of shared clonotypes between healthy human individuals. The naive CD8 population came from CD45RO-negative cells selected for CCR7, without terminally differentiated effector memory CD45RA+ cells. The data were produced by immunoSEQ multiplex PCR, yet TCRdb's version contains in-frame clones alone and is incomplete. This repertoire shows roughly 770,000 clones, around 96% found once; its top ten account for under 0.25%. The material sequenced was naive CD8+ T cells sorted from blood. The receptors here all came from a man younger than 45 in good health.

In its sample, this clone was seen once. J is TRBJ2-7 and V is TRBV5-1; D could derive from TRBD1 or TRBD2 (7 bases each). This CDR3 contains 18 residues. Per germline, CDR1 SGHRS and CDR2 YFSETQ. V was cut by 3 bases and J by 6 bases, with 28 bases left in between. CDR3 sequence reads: CASSSPADMGGGPAEQYF. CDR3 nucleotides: TGCGCCAGCAGCTCACCCGCCGACATGGGAGGGGGCCCGGCCGAGCAGTACTTC.

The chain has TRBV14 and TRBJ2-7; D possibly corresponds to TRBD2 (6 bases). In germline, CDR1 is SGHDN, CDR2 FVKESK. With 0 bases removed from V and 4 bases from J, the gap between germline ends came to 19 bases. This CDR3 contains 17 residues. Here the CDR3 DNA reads TGTGCCAGCAGCCAAGAATCAAGGACTACCTTCAATTACGAGCAGTACTTC. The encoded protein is CASSQESRTTFNYEQYF.

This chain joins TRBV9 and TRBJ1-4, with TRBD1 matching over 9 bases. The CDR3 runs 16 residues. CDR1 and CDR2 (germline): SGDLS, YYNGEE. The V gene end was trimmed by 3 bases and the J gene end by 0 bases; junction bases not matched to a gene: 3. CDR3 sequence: CASSGTGAATNEKLFF. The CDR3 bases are TGTGCCAGCAGCGGGACAGGGGCAGCAACTAATGAAAAACTGTTTTTT.

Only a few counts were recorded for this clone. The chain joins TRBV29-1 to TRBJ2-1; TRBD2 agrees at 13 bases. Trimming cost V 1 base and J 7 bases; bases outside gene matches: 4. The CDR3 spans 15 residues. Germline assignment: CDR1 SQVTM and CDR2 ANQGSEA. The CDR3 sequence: CSVEGLAGGGNEQFF. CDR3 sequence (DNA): TGCAGCGTTGAAGGACTAGCGGGAGGAGGTAATGAGCAGTTCTTC.

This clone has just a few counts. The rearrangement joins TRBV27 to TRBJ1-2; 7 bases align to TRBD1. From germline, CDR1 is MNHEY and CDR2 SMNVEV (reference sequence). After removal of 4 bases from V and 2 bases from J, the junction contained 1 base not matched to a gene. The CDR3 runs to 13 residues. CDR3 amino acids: CASSWGQNYGYTF. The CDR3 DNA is TGTGCCAGCAGTTGGGGACAGAACTATGGCTACACCTTC.

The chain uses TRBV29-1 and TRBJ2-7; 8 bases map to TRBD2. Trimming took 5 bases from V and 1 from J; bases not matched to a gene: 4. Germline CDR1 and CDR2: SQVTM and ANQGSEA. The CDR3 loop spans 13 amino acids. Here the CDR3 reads CSVWVAGSYEQYF. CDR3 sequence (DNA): TGCAGCGTTTGGGTAGCGGGGTCCTACGAGCAGTACTTC.

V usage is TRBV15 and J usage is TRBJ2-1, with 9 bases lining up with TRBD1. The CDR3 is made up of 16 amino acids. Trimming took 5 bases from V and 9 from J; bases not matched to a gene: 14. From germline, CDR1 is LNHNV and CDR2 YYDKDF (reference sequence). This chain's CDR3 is CATSLGQGLVEGEQFF. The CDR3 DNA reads TGTGCCACCAGCCTGGGACAGGGACTGGTGGAGGGTGAGCAGTTCTTC.

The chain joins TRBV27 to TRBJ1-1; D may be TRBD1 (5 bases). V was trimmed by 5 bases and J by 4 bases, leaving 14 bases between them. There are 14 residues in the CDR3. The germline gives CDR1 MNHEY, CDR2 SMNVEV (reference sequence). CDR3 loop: CASSPGTYFTEAFF. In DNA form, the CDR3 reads TGTGCCAGCAGTCCCGGGACCTATTTCACTGAAGCTTTCTTT.

For the CDR3, the DNA is TGCGCCAGCAGCTTGGAAGGGGGCTTGGGGTACAATGAGCAGTTCTTC. Its protein product is CASSLEGGLGYNEQFF. The gene calls are TRBV5-1 and TRBJ2-1; 7 positions match TRBD1. CDR1 SGHRS and CDR2 YFSETQ come from the germline V gene. Germline trimming cut 0 bases from V and 4 bases from J; bases unmatched to any gene: 7. CDR3 length: 16 residues.

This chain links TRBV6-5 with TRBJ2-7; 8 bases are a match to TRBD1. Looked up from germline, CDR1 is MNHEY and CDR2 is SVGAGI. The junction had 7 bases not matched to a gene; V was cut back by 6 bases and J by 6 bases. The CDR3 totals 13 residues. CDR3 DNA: TGTGCCAGCAGACCTCAGGGGGCCGGCGAGCAGTACTTC. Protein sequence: CASRPQGAGEQYF.

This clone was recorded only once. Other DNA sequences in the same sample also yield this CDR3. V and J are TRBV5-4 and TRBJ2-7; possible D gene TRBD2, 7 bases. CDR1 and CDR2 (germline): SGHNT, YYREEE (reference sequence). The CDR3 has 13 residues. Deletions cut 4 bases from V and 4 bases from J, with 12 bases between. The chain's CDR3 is CASSPGGTYEQYF. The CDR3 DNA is TGTGCCAGCAGCCCGGGGGGCACGTACGAGCAGTACTTC.

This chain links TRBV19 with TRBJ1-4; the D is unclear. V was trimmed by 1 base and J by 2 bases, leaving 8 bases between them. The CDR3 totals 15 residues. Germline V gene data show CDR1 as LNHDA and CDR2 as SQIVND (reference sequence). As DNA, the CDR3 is TGTGCCAGTAGTATAGTGTGGCGGACTAATGAAAAACTGTTTTTT. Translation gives CASSIVWRTNEKLFF.

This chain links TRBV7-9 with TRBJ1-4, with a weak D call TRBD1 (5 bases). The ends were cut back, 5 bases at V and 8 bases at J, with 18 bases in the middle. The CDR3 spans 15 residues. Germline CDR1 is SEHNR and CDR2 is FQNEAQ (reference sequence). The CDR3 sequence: CASSIPGELGEKLFF. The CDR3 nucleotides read TGTGCCAGCAGCATCCCGGGGGAATTGGGGGAAAAACTGTTTTTT.

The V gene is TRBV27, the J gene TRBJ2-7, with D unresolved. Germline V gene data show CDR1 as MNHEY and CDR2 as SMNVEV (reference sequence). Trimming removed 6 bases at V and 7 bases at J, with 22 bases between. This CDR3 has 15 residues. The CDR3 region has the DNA TGTGCCAGCAGCGCCTTATGGCAAGCCGACGGAGAGCAGTACTTC. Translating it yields CASSALWQADGEQYF.

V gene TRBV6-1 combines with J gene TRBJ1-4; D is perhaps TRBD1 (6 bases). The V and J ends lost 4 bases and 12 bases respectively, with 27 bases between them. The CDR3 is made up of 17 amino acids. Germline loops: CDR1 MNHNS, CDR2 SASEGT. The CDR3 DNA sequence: TGTGCCAGCAGTGCATACCCGCTAATACAGGGTAGGGAAGAACTGTTTTTT. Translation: CASSAYPLIQGREELFF.

This chain's CDR3 is CSASGGPNTGELFF. CDR3 nucleotides: TGCAGCGCGAGTGGGGGCCCGAACACCGGGGAGCTGTTTTTT. This chain joins TRBV29-1 and TRBJ2-2, with D perhaps matching TRBD1 (6 bases). CDR3 length: 14 amino acids. The V gene lost 7 bases and the J gene lost 0 bases, with 12 bases spanning the gap. Germline assignment: CDR1 SQVTM and CDR2 ANQGSEA.

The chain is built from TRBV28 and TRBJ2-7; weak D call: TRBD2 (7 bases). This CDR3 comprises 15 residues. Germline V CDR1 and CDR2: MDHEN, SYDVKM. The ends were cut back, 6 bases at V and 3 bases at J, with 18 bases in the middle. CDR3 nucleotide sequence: TGTGCCAGCAGCCAACCCGGGGGGCGCATCTACGAGCAGTACTTC. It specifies CASSQPGGRIYEQYF.

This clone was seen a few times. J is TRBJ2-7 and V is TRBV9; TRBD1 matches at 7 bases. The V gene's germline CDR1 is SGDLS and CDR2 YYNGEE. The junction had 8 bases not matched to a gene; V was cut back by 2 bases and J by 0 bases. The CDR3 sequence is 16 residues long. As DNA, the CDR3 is TGTGCCAGCAGCGTTAGCCGGGACAGTAACTCCTACGAGCAGTACTTC. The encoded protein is CASSVSRDSNSYEQYF. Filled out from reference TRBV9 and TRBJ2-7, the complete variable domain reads DSGVTQTPKHLITATGQRVTLRCSPRSGDLSVYWYQQSLDQGLQFLIQYYNGEERAKGNILERFSAQQFPDLHSELNLSSLELGDSALYFCASSVSRDSNSYEQYFGPGTRLTVT.

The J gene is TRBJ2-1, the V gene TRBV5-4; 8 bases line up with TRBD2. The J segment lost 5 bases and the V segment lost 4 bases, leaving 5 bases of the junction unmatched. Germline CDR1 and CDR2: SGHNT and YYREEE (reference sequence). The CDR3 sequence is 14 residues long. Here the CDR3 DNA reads TGTGCCAGCAGCCTGGGACTAGGGGACAATGAGCAGTTCTTC. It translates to CASSLGLGDNEQFF.

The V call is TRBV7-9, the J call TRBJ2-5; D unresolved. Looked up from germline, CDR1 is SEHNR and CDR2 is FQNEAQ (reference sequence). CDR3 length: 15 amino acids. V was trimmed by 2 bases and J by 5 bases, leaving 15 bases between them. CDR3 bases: TGTGCCAGCAGCTTATACGGCGGTAGTAGGGAGACCCAGTACTTC. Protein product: CASSLYGGSRETQYF.